This entry concerns a single T cell receptor (beta chain). The length of the CDR3 is 15 residues. Trimming took 6 bases from V and 2 from J, leaving 15 bases between them. Germline loops: CDR1 WSHSY, CDR2 SAAADI. This sample is part of a study of shared clonotypes between healthy human individuals. Study overall: Three plates each covered CD4 naive and memory; CD8 naive two, CD8 memory one.

It was CD45RO-negative cells, positively selected for CCR7, that made up naive CD8 cells, with terminally differentiated effector memory CD45RA+ cells excluded. For each subset, genomic DNA was distributed in equal portions over several immunoSEQ plates. Profiled with immunoSEQ multiplex PCR; TCRdb holds only in-frame clones, not every one. This sample has hundreds of thousands of clones; around 96% occur once, and the top ten carry roughly 0.1%. The sequenced sample was naive CD8+ T cells sorted from blood. The TCR was taken from a woman in her twenties or thirties in good health. The rearrangement links TRBV10-2 to TRBJ2-3; a possible D gene is TRBD2 (6 bases). The CDR3 coding sequence is TGCGCCAGCAGAACTTCCCGGGGGTACACAGATACGCAGTATTTT. Its translation is CASRTSRGYTDTQYF.